The clone carrying this T cell receptor (beta chain) was counted between two and nine times. Its cognate antigen is unknown. From the reads, TCRdb called clonotypes with MiXCR, one entry per CDR3 protein. The sample contains about 250,000 distinct CDR3 sequences, approximately 17% of which appear only once. The sample is drawn from a study of T cell repertoires in cytomegalovirus infection. Findings and caveats of the study: Ex vivo responses were dominated by HLA-C-restricted CMV-specific TCR beta clonotypes.

Trimming removed 5 bases at V and 4 bases at J, with 17 bases between. The CDR3 has 15 residues. Germline V lookup: CDR1 PRHDT, CDR2 FYEKMQ (reference sequence). The material sequenced was CD8+ T cells from PBMCs. The V and J genes are TRBV13 and TRBJ1-1; the D gene is possibly TRBD1 (5 bases). The origin of this receptor is a human donor in good health (CMV status not recorded). Some clones in this sample may be carry-over from other donors' samples. CDR3 sequence reads: CASSPDGTGGTEAFF. The CDR3 nucleotides read TGTGCCAGCAGCCCGGACGGGACGGGAGGCACTGAAGCTTTCTTT.